This T cell receptor (beta chain) was observed in a study of CD8 T cells in Susac syndrome. Study summary: When blood was drawn, patients with Susac syndrome were on intravenous immunoglobulin alone, on corticosteroids, or therapy-naive. Study-level points and caveats: No clonal expansion appeared among CD4+ T cells in Susac patients.

Sequencing targeted TCR beta in T cells from blood (CD8+ and CD4+). The CD8+ and CD4+ T cells were negatively isolated, with the TEMRA cells enriched by FACS. Points on this clonotype: The antigen remains undetermined.

Random hexamers were used to reverse transcribe the RNA input (0.5 to 1 ug). TCRdb redid the calling of the immunoSEQ multiplex PCR reads with MiXCR, one entry per CDR3 protein. The table lists approximately 190,000 distinct CDR3 sequences, 90% to 96% of them singletons. This TCR was sampled from a human donor with Susac syndrome. The specimen was CD4+ T cells from PBMCs.

The chain's CDR3 is CSAIGQPSGYEQYF. DNA for the CDR3: TGCAGTGCTATCGGACAGCCGTCGGGCTACGAGCAGTACTTC. The chain joins TRBV20-1 to TRBJ2-7; TRBD1 might be the D (6 bases). CDR1 and CDR2 (germline): DFQATT, SNEGSKA (reference sequence). The germline V and J ends were trimmed by 4 bases and 3 bases, with 16 bases remaining between them. CDR3 length: 14 residues.